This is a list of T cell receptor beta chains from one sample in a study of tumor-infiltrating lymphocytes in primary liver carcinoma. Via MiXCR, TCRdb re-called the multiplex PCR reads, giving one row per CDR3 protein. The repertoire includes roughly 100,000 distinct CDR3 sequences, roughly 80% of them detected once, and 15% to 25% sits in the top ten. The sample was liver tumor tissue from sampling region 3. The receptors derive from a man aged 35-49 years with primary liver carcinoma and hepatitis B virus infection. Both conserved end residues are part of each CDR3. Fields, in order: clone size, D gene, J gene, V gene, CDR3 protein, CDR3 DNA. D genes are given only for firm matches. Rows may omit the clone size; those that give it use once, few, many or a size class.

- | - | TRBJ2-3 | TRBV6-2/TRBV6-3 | CASTLMRGYNQPQYF | TGTGCCAGCACCCTCATGCGGGGTTACAATCAGCCCCAGTATTTT
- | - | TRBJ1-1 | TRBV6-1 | CASNPGAAGGTEAFF | TGTGCCAGTAATCCTGGGGCCGCGGGTGGCACTGAAGCTTTCTTT
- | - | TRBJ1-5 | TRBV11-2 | CTISLKGGLTNQPQHF | TGTACCATCAGCCTAAAAGGGGGACTGACGAATCAACCCCAGCATTTT
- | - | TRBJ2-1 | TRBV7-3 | CASSLGPSPYNEQFF | TGTGCCAGCAGCTTAGGCCCGAGCCCCTACAATGAGCAGTTTTTC
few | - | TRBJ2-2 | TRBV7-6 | CASSLGAGTGELFF | TGTGCCAGCAGCTTAGGTGCCGGGACCGGGGAGCTGTTTTTT
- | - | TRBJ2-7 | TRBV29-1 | CSVDGGHERYF | TGCAGCGTTGATGGGGGTCACGAGCGGTACTTC
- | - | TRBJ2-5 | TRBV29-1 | CSSWDKVETQYF | TGCAGCTCGTGGGACAAGGTAGAGACCCAGTACTTC
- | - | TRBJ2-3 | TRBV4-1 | CTSSQEGAPSTDKQYF | TGCACCAGCAGCCAAGAAGGTGCCCCTAGCACAGATAAGCAGTATTTT
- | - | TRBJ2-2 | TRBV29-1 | CSDEEGVRNTGELFF | TGCAGCGATGAAGAAGGGGTCCGGAACACTGGGGAGCTGTTTTTT
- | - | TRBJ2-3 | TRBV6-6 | CASSAPGMQDTQYF | TGCGCCAGCAGTGCTCCGGGAATGCAGGATACGCAGTATTTT
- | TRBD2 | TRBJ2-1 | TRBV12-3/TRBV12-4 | CASSSVAGRVEQLF | TGTGCCAGCAGTTCCGTAGCGGGAAGGGTTGAGCAGTTGTTC
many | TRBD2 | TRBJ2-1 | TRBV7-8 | CASSLAGGRTRGNEQFF | TGTGCCAGCAGCTTGGCGGGGGGCCGCACCCGGGGCAATGAGCAGTTCTTC
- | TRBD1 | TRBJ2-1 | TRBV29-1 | CSVEGRQGAHPSYNKQFF | TGCAGCGTTGAGGGTCGACAGGGAGCCCACCCGTCCTACAATAAGCAGTTCTTC
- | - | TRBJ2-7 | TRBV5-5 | CASNIGLSYEQYF | TGTGCCAGCAACATCGGACTCTCCTACGAGCAGTACTTC
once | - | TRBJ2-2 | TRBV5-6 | CASSLRTVSTGEPFF | TGTGCCAGCAGTCTGCGGACAGTCAGCACCGGGGAGCCGTTTTTT
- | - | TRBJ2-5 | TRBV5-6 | CTSSAAMGGLETQYF | TGTACCAGCAGCGCTGCCATGGGCGGCTTGGAGACCCAGTACTTC
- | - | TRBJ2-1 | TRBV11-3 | CASSLGVSDNEQFF | TGTGCTAGCAGCTTAGGGGTTAGCGACAATGAGCAGTTCTTC
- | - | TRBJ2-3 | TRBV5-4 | CASRHNERTDF | TGTGCTAGCAGGCATAACGAAAGGACAGATTTT
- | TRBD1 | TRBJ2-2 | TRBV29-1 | CSVSGQGFAGELFF | TGCAGCGTTTCGGGACAGGGGTTCGCAGGGGAACTGTTTTTT
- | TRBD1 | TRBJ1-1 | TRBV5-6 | CAISARQGRTEAFF | TGTGCCATTAGCGCACGACAGGGGCGGACTGAAGCTTTCTTT
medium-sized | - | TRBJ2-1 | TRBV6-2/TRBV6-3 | CASSYEIVGYNEQFF | TGTGCCAGCAGTTATGAGATCGTTGGCTACAATGAGCAGTTCTTC
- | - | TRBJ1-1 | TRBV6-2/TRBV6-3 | CASSYSSDRMNTEAFF | TGTGCCAGCAGTTACTCGAGCGACAGGATGAATACTGAAGCTTTCTTT
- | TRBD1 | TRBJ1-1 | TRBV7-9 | CARSPRGTGGITDAFF | TGTGCCAGGAGCCCCCGGGGGACAGGGGGAATCACTGATGCTTTCTTT
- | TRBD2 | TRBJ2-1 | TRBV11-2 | CTNSPCGSGIIYNEQFF | TGTACCAACAGCCCCTGCGGTAGCGGGATTATCTACAATGAGCAGTTCTTC
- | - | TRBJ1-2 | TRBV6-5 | CASSPLYSYVYTF | TGTGCCAGCAGCCCGTTATACAGTTATGTCTACACCTTC
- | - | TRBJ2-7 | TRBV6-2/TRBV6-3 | CASSSGRNRSSYKQYF | TGTGCCAGCAGTAGTGGGCGGAACCGCAGTTCCTACAAGCAGTACTTC
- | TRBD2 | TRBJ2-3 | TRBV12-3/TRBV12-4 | CASSKTPGLAGGSDTQYF | TGTGCCAGCAGCAAAACCCCGGGGCTAGCGGGAGGGTCAGATACGCAGTATTTT
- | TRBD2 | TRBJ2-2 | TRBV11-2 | CFSSLVTSGGTEELFF | TGTTTTAGCAGCTTAGTGACTAGCGGGGGCACCGAGGAGCTGTTTTTT
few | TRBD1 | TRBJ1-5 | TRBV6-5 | CANSSGQEGGQPQHF | TGTGCCAACAGTTCGGGACAGGAAGGGGGACAGCCCCAGCACTTT
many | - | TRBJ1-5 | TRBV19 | CASSWSRYSNQPQHF | TGTGCCAGTAGTTGGAGCCGCTATAGCAATCAGCCCCAGCATTTT
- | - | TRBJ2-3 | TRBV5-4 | CACGTSRARASADTQYF | TGTGCCTGCGGCACTTCCCGCGCGCGAGCTAGCGCAGATACGCAGTATTTT
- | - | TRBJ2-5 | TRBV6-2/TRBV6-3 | CASSLDGHQETQYF | TGTGCCAGCAGCCTGGACGGCCACCAGGAGACCCAGTACTTC
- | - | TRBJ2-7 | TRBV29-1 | CSARIGPSYEQYF | TGCAGCGCCCGGATAGGTCCTTCCTACGAGCAGTACTTT
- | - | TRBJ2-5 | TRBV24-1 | CDTSDLGTTGETQYF | TGTGACACCAGTGATTTGGGGACAACGGGGGAGACCCAGTACTTC
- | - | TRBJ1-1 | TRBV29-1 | CSVSHGSAEAFF | TGCAGCGTCTCACACGGCAGTGCTGAAGCTTTCTTT
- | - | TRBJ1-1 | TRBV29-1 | CNVGAKCGGAFF | TGCAACGTTGGCGCCAAATGTGGAGGAGCTTTCTTT
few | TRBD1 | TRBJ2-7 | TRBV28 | CASSELGQGRNEQYF | TGTGCCAGCAGTGAACTGGGACAGGGTCGCAACGAGCAGTACTTC
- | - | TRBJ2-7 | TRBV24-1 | CATGNAASYEQYF | TGTGCCACCGGCAACGCGGCCTCCTACGAGCAATACTTC
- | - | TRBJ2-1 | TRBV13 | CASSLGDLGGGNEQFF | TGTGCAAGTAGCTTAGGGGACCTGGGAGGGGGCAATGAGCAGTTCTTC
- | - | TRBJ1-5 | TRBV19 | CASSIEEGVKGQPQHF | TGTGCCAGTAGTATAGAGGAAGGGGTGAAAGGTCAGCCCCAGCATTTT
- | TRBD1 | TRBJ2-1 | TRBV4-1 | CAGSQGQGAWNEQFF | TGCGCCGGCAGTCAAGGACAGGGGGCTTGGAATGAGCAGTTCTTC
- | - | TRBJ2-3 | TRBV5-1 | CASSLANASSDTQYF | TGCGCCAGCAGCTTGGCCAACGCCAGCTCAGATACGCAGTATTTT
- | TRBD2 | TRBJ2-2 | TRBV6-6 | CTAAETYATGGTGELFF | TGTACCGCGGCAGAAACTTACGCGACGGGGGGCACCGGGGAGCTGTTTTTT
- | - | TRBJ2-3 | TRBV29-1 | CSVGAVRVGDTQYF | TGCAGCGTTGGAGCAGTGAGAGTGGGAGATACGCAGTATTTT
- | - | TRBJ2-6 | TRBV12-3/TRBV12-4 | CASSRTRLVPGRASRANVLTF | TGTGCCAGCAGTCGGACCCGACTAGTCCCGGGTCGGGCCTCTCGGGCCAATGTCCTGACTTTC
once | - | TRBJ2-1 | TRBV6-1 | CVSSLVGRRNNEQFF | TGTGTCAGCTCCTTAGTTGGTAGGAGGAACAATGAGCAGTTCTTC
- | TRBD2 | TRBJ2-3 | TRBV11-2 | CAISSRGLAGVDTQYF | TGTGCCATCAGCTCCCGGGGACTAGCGGGAGTGGATACACAGTATTTT
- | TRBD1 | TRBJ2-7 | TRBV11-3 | CVSGMGQSYEQYF | TGTGTCAGCGGCATGGGACAGTCCTACGAGCAGTACTTC
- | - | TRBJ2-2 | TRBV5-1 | CAISDRLLNTGELFF | TGCGCCATCAGCGACAGGCTCCTGAACACCGGGGAGCTGTTTTTT
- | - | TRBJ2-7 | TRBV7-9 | CASSLVDYEQYF | TGTGCCAGCAGCCTCGTTGACTACGAGCAATACTTT
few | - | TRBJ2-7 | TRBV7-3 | CASSSTGGDEQYF | TGTGCCAGCAGCTCCACCGGCGGTGACGAGCAGTACTTC
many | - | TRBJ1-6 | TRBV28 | CASSLRASPLHF | TGTGCCAGCAGTTTACGCGCTTCACCCCTCCACTTT
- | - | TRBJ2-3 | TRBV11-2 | CVSSSITAYTQCF | TGTGTCAGCAGCTCCATCACGGCGTATACGCAGTGTTTT